The clone carrying this TCR beta chain came up a few times. TCRdb reprocessed the 5' RACE reads with MiXCR, giving one entry per CDR3 protein. This sample has around 1.7 million distinct CDR3 sequences, with about 32% found just once. The CDR3 runs to 15 residues. Germline lookup yields CDR1 LNHNV and CDR2 YYDKDF (reference sequence). V was shortened by 8 bases and J by 4 bases, with 20 bases between the two germline ends. The sample belongs to a study of identical twins. The TCR originated in a newborn girl in good health. The sequenced material came from cord blood. V is TRBV15 and J is TRBJ2-5, with D unresolved. The CDR3 here is CATAVTGSSGETQYF. CDR3 coding DNA: TGTGCCACCGCAGTTACCGGGTCCTCGGGAGAGACCCAGTACTTC.